A selection of T cell receptor beta chains follows, all from one sample in a study of blood T cell repertoires in COVID-19. Assay used: immunoSEQ multiplex PCR; TCRdb lists only in-frame clones, some missing. The repertoire holds fewer than 250,000 clones, roughly 91% seen once, with about 7% in the top ten. Sequenced input: PBMCs or T cells enriched from blood (not recorded which). Every receptor here comes from a man younger than 45 in a cohort exposed to, infected with or recovered from COVID-19 (not recorded which). CDR3s include the opening cysteine and the closing phenylalanine or tryptophan. Fields, in order: clone size, V gene, J gene, D gene, CDR3 protein, CDR3 DNA. The D gene is left open where the match is weak. Clone size is stated in some rows and not others, as once, few, many or a class when expanded.

size: once
V: TRBV7-6
J: TRBJ2-3
D: TRBD2
CDR3: CASSLSGLAGLGDTQYF
DNA: TGTGCCAGCAGCTTATCGGGTCTAGCGGGACTCGGAGATACGCAGTATTTT

size: NA
V: TRBV5-8
J: TRBJ1-6
D: TRBD1
CDR3: CASSYPGGTGNSPLHF
DNA: TGTGCCAGCAGCTACCCTGGCGGGACAGGCAATTCACCCCTCCACTTT

size: NA
V: TRBV5-1
J: TRBJ2-1
D: TRBD1
CDR3: CASSSPTGKRFF
DNA: TGCGCCAGCAGCTCGCCGACAGGGAAGCGGTTCTTC

size: NA
V: TRBV29-1
J: TRBJ2-7
D: TRBD1
CDR3: CSVATGTHEQYF
DNA: TGCAGCGTTGCGACAGGGACCCACGAGCAGTACTTC

size: NA
V: TRBV25-1
J: TRBJ1-6
D: NA
CDR3: CASSIPGYNSPLHF
DNA: TGTGCCAGCTCCATCCCAGGGTACAATTCACCCCTCCACTTT

size: NA
V: TRBV7-2
J: TRBJ2-7
D: TRBD2
CDR3: CASSLRLAGDEQYF
DNA: TGTGCCAGCAGCTTAAGACTAGCGGGAGACGAGCAGTACTTC

size: NA
V: TRBV28
J: TRBJ1-5
D: NA
CDR3: CASSLEQPQHF
DNA: TGTGCCAGCAGTTTAGAGCAGCCCCAGCATTTT

size: NA
V: TRBV7-8
J: TRBJ2-3
D: NA
CDR3: CASRRLSPGDTQYF
DNA: TGTGCCAGCAGACGACTTTCCCCCGGAGATACGCAGTATTTT

size: NA
V: TRBV7-3
J: TRBJ2-1
D: NA
CDR3: CASSLGLRGDEQFF
DNA: TGTGCCAGCAGCTTGGGACTTAGAGGTGATGAGCAGTTCTTC

size: NA
V: TRBV2
J: TRBJ1-2
D: NA
CDR3: CASRMDGGYGYTF
DNA: TGTGCCAGTAGGATGGACGGGGGCTATGGCTACACCTTC

size: NA
V: TRBV10-3
J: TRBJ2-7
D: NA
CDR3: CAISETRNPYEQYF
DNA: TGTGCCATCAGTGAAACACGAAACCCCTACGAGCAGTACTTC

size: few
V: TRBV4-1
J: TRBJ2-1
D: TRBD1
CDR3: CASSQITLQGANEQFF
DNA: TGCGCCAGCAGCCAGATAACATTACAGGGGGCGAATGAGCAGTTCTTC

size: NA
V: TRBV11-2
J: TRBJ2-7
D: TRBD1
CDR3: CASSFLGQGSHEQYF
DNA: TGTGCCAGCAGCTTCTTGGGACAGGGATCCCACGAGCAGTACTTC

size: NA
V: TRBV5-1
J: TRBJ2-1
D: TRBD2
CDR3: CASSRSASGRKSSSYNEQFF
DNA: TGCGCCAGCAGCCGGTCGGCTAGCGGGAGGAAATCAAGCTCCTACAATGAGCAGTTCTTC

size: NA
V: TRBV7-3
J: TRBJ2-5
D: TRBD1
CDR3: CASSLDRVGTQYF
DNA: TGTGCCAGCAGCTTGGACAGGGTCGGGACCCAGTACTTC

size: NA
V: TRBV11-2
J: TRBJ2-3
D: NA
CDR3: CASSAQRTVVESF
DNA: TGTGCCAGCAGCGCACAACGGACAGTCGTAGAGTCTTTT

size: NA
V: TRBV27
J: TRBJ1-1
D: TRBD1
CDR3: CASSFTGGQVAEAFF
DNA: TGTGCCAGCAGTTTCACAGGGGGCCAAGTCGCTGAAGCTTTCTTT

size: few
V: TRBV5-4
J: TRBJ2-1
D: TRBD2
CDR3: CASSLGGSSYNEQFF
DNA: TGTGCCAGCAGCTTAGGCGGGAGCTCCTACAATGAGCAGTTCTTC

size: NA
V: TRBV18
J: TRBJ2-3
D: NA
CDR3: CASSPSLGATESTDTQYF
DNA: TGTGCCAGCTCACCATCATTGGGAGCCACGGAGAGCACAGATACGCAGTATTTT

size: NA
V: TRBV5-4
J: TRBJ1-2
D: NA
CDR3: CASSLDGGSSSGYTF
DNA: TGTGCCAGCAGCTTGGACGGGGGAAGTTCGAGTGGCTACACCTTC

size: NA
V: TRBV9
J: TRBJ2-5
D: TRBD2
CDR3: CASSVGNSGIGETQYF
DNA: TGTGCCAGCAGCGTAGGGAATAGCGGGATAGGTGAGACCCAGTACTTC

size: NA
V: TRBV27
J: TRBJ1-2
D: TRBD1
CDR3: CATSNGTGSYGYTF
DNA: TGTGCCACCTCGAACGGGACAGGGTCCTATGGCTACACCTTC

size: NA
V: TRBV11-2
J: TRBJ2-7
D: NA
CDR3: CASSPGYEQYF
DNA: TGTGCCAGCAGCCCCGGCTACGAGCAGTACTTC

size: NA
V: TRBV5-1
J: TRBJ2-7
D: TRBD1
CDR3: CASSHKDRGRFYEQYF
DNA: TGCGCCAGCAGCCACAAGGACAGGGGGAGATTCTACGAGCAGTACTTC

size: NA
V: TRBV19
J: TRBJ1-5
D: NA
CDR3: CASSMQGNQPQHF
DNA: TGTGCCAGTAGTATGCAGGGTAATCAGCCCCAGCATTTT

size: NA
V: TRBV6-1
J: TRBJ1-2
D: NA
CDR3: CASSEFGGLNYGYTF
DNA: TGTGCCAGCAGTGAATTCGGGGGGCTGAACTATGGCTACACCTTC

size: few
V: TRBV19
J: TRBJ2-1
D: NA
CDR3: CASTRATGSYNEQFF
DNA: TGTGCCAGTACCCGGGCAACAGGGTCCTACAATGAGCAGTTCTTC

size: NA
V: TRBV11-3
J: TRBJ2-7
D: NA
CDR3: CASSLPGGEQYF
DNA: TGTGCCAGCAGCTTGCCGGGTGGCGAGCAGTACTTC

size: NA
V: TRBV7-9
J: TRBJ1-6
D: NA
CDR3: CASSLGPALHF
DNA: TGTGCCAGCAGCTTAGGTCCGGCCCTCCACTTT

size: NA
V: TRBV3-1/TRBV3-2
J: TRBJ1-1
D: NA
CDR3: CASSQGGFRVDTEAFF
DNA: TGTGCCAGCAGCCAAGGAGGGTTTCGGGTGGACACTGAAGCTTTCTTT

size: NA
V: TRBV11-2
J: TRBJ2-3
D: NA
CDR3: CASSLGLDTDTQYF
DNA: TGTGCCAGCAGCCTAGGACTTGACACAGATACGCAGTATTTT

size: few
V: TRBV5-1
J: TRBJ1-4
D: TRBD1
CDR3: CASSGGTGGTEKLFF
DNA: TGCGCCAGCAGCGGAGGGACAGGGGGAACTGAAAAACTGTTTTTT

size: NA
V: TRBV3-1/TRBV3-2
J: TRBJ2-7
D: NA
CDR3: CASSQVPEGLYEQYF
DNA: TGTGCCAGCAGCCAAGTGCCGGAGGGCCTCTACGAGCAGTACTTC

size: NA
V: TRBV28
J: TRBJ1-5
D: NA
CDR3: CASSLELASNQPQHF
DNA: TGTGCCAGCAGTCTGGAGCTTGCGAGCAATCAGCCCCAGCATTTT

size: NA
V: TRBV19
J: TRBJ2-2
D: NA
CDR3: CASRGTAPERAGELFF
DNA: TGTGCCAGTAGGGGGACTGCTCCCGAAAGGGCCGGGGAGCTGTTTTTT

size: NA
V: TRBV10-1
J: TRBJ2-2
D: TRBD2
CDR3: CASSERTSGGIRNTGELFF
DNA: TGCGCCAGCAGTGAGCGTACTAGCGGTGGAATAAGGAACACCGGGGAGCTGTTTTTT